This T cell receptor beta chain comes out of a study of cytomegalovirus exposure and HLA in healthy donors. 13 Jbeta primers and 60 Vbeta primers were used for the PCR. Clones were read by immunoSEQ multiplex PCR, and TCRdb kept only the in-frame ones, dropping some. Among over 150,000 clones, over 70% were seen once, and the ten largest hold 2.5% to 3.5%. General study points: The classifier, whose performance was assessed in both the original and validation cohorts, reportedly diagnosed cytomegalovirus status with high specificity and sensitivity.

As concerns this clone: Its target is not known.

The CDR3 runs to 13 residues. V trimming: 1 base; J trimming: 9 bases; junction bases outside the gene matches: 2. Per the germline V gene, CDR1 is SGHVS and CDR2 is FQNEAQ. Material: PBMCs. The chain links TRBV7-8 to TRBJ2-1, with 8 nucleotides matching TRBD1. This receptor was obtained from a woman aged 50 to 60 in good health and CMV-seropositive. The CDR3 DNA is TGTGCCAGCAGCTTAGGACAGGGGTCTGAGCAGTTCTTC. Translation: CASSLGQGSEQFF.